Sequencing of this TCR beta chain was carried out in a study of control samples from healthy donors and cancer patients. Profiled with immunoSEQ multiplex PCR; TCRdb holds only in-frame clones, not every one. Its table records 150,000 to 200,000 clones. CDR1 is SEHNR and CDR2 is FQNEAQ in the germline V gene (reference sequence). The CDR3 is 17 residues long. V was pared by 5 bases and J by 2 bases, with 13 bases of the junction left unmatched. The chain employs TRBV7-9 and TRBJ1-2; 8 nucleotides match TRBD1. The sample was blood. The receptor was isolated from a woman in her thirties in good health. The CDR3 sequence: CASSTQPGQGHNYGYTF. CDR3 sequence (DNA): TGTGCCAGCAGCACTCAACCCGGACAGGGACACAACTATGGCTACACCTTC.